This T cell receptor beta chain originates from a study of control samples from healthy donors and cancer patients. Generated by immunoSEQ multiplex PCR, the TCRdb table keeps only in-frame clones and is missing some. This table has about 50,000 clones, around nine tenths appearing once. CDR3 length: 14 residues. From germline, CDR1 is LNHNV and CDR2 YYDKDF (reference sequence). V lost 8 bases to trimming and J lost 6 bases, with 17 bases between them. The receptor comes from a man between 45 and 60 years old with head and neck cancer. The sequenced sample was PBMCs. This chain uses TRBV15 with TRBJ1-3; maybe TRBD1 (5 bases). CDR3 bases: TGTGCCACCGGACTCCCGGCAGGGAAAAACACCATATATTTT. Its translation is CATGLPAGKNTIYF. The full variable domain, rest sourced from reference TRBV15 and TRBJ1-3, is DAMVIQNPRYQVTQFGKPVTLSCSQTLNHNVMYWYQQKSSQAPKLLFHYYDKDFNNEADTPDNFQSRRPNTSFCFLDIRSPGLGDTAMYLCATGLPAGKNTIYFGEGSWLTVV.